These 31 T cell receptor beta chains share one sample of origin, sequenced in a study of regulatory T cells in long-lasting Graves disease. TCR beta libraries were built with iRepertoire HTBI primers and Arm-PCR of CDR3 regions. TCRdb re-called the multiplex PCR reads with MiXCR, one entry per CDR3 protein. The sample includes some 470,000 distinct CDR3 sequences, about 22% of them seen just once. Time point specified: persistent/refractory GD, antithyroid drugs over 5 years with positive TRAb. PBMCs were the source of the RNA used for TCR sequencing. The sample here was peripheral blood mononuclear cells (PBMCs), taken when the disease was refractory, from a patient treated with antithyroid drugs. The receptors originated from a female donor with Graves disease.

By proportion, this clonotype is medium-sized (0.01 to 0.1%). The chain joins TRBV2 to TRBJ1-5; D is unclear. Trimming removed 3 bases at V and 6 bases at J, with 9 bases between. Germline values: CDR1 SNHLY, CDR2 FYNNEI. The CDR3 has 13 residues. The CDR3 nucleotides read TGTGCCAGCAGTGAGGTCGAGGGTCAGCCCCAGCATTTT. This encodes CASSEVEGQPQHF.

Many counts were recorded for this clonotype. V gene TRBV6-1 combines with J gene TRBJ2-7, with 7 nucleotides matching TRBD1. J gave up 9 bases and V 6 bases, and 8 bases lay outside the gene matches. Germline assignment: CDR1 MNHNS and CDR2 SASEGT. This CDR3 spans 12 amino acids. The CDR3 region is CASRSDRVGQYF. In DNA, the CDR3 is TGTGCCAGCAGGTCCGACAGGGTCGGGCAGTACTTC.

The V and J genes are TRBV27 and TRBJ2-1; 8 positions match TRBD2. The CDR3 runs 15 residues. V shed 2 bases, J shed 4 bases, and the junction held 4 bases outside the gene matches. Germline V gives CDR1 MNHEY, CDR2 SMNVEV (reference sequence). The CDR3 region has the DNA TGTGCCAGCAGTTTAATACTAGCGGAATACAATGAGCAGTTCTTC. Its protein is CASSLILAEYNEQFF.

This clonotype was counted a few times. The chain combines TRBV9 with TRBJ1-4; D unclear. Germline CDR1 reads SGDLS; CDR2 reads YYNGEE. V shed 4 bases and J shed 3 bases, with 13 bases lying between them. The CDR3 has 15 residues. As DNA, the CDR3 is TGTGCCAGCAGCCCATGGGGAAGTCCTAATGAAAAACTGTTTTTT. It specifies CASSPWGSPNEKLFF.

The V and J genes are TRBV12-3 or TRBV12-4 and TRBJ2-1; 12 nucleotides match TRBD2. Trimming removed 6 bases from V and 6 bases from J; junction bases left unmatched: 3. This CDR3 comprises 14 residues. CDR3 amino acids: CASRRTSGVNEQFF. Written as DNA, the CDR3 is TGTGCCAGCAGACGGACTAGCGGGGTCAATGAGCAGTTCTTC.

This clonotype came up many times. The chain uses TRBV20-1 and TRBJ1-1; the D gene is possibly TRBD1 (5 bases). V was clipped by 5 bases and J by 0 bases, with 16 bases between them. The germline V gene encodes CDR1 DFQATT and CDR2 SNEGSKA (reference sequence). CDR3 length: 15 residues. The CDR3 DNA reads as TGCAGTGCTGAACGATTTGGGACCTTGAACACTGAAGCTTTCTTT. Amino acids: CSAERFGTLNTEAFF.

This clonotype occurred a few times. This chain joins TRBV7-2 and TRBJ2-7, with TRBD1 matching over 7 bases. Trimming removed 5 bases from V and 5 bases from J; junction bases left unmatched: 9. Germline assignment: CDR1 SGHTA and CDR2 FQGNSA. The CDR3 runs 14 residues. The CDR3 here is CASSPPADRNEQYF. In DNA form, the CDR3 reads TGTGCCAGCAGCCCACCCGCGGACAGGAACGAGCAGTACTTC.

The chain employs TRBV27 and TRBJ2-1; D may correspond to TRBD1 or TRBD2 (5 bases each). With 5 bases removed from V and 3 bases from J, the gap between germline ends came to 17 bases. The CDR3 covers 16 residues. Germline V gene sequence: CDR1 MNHEY, CDR2 SMNVEV (reference sequence). CDR3 sequence reads: CASSPTRDGLYNEQFF. The CDR3 DNA reads TGTGCCAGCAGTCCGACGAGGGACGGGCTCTACAATGAGCAGTTCTTC.

The table lists this clonotype with many counts. This chain connects TRBV28 to TRBJ2-7; D is uncertain. CDR1 is MDHEN, CDR2 SYDVKM, per germline. Trimming shortened V by 4 bases and J by 6 bases, and 25 bases separated the two germline ends. The CDR3 totals 17 residues. This chain's CDR3 is CASSSLLGSIIVSEQYF. The DNA for the CDR3 is TGTGCCAGCAGTTCCCTACTGGGAAGCATCATCGTCTCCGAGCAGTACTTC.

This rearrangement joins TRBV6-5 to TRBJ1-4; D may be TRBD1 (6 bases). The V and J ends lost 2 bases and 4 bases respectively, with 8 bases between them. The CDR3 totals 14 residues. CDR1 is MNHEY and CDR2 is SVGAGI in the germline V gene. CDR3 protein: CASSYDRFNEKLFF. The CDR3 nucleotides read TGTGCCAGCAGTTACGACAGGTTTAATGAAAAACTGTTTTTT.

V usage is TRBV30 and J usage is TRBJ2-7; 7 bases align to TRBD1. CDR1 GTSNPN and CDR2 SVGIG come from the germline V gene (reference sequence). V dropped 2 bases and J dropped 2; count of bases not matched to a gene: 6. CDR3 length equals 14 residues. CDR3 sequence reads: CAWSKTGTAYEQYF. CDR3 bases: TGTGCCTGGAGTAAGACAGGGACCGCCTACGAGCAGTACTTC.

This clonotype has just a few counts. This rearrangement joins TRBV28 to TRBJ2-1, with a possible D match to TRBD1 (6 bases). The CDR3 sequence is 15 residues long. Germline-derived CDR1 and CDR2 are MDHEN and SYDVKM. The ends were cut back, 10 bases at V and 8 bases at J, with 24 bases in the middle. The CDR3 DNA follows: TGTGCCACCGCTAACAGGGTTGTACGGTCGGATGAGCAGTTCTTC. Encoded protein: CATANRVVRSDEQFF.

The V and J genes are TRBV6-2 or TRBV6-3 and TRBJ2-7; 7 positions agree with TRBD2. With 2 bases clipped from V and 5 bases from J, the junction kept 9 bases outside the gene matches. The CDR3 contains 15 residues. Germline CDR1 reads MNHEY; CDR2 reads SVGEGT. The CDR3 region has the DNA TGTGCCAGCAGTTACGCACTGGCGGGAGCACACGAGCAGTACTTC. It is translated as CASSYALAGAHEQYF.

This chain connects TRBV20-1 to TRBJ2-7; D might be TRBD2 (5 bases). Trimming removed 3 bases at V and 6 bases at J, with 15 bases between. Germline CDR1 and CDR2: DFQATT and SNEGSKA (reference sequence). This CDR3 contains 13 residues. The CDR3 protein is CSASATEGTEQYF. CDR3 DNA: TGCAGTGCTAGCGCAACAGAGGGTACCGAGCAGTACTTC.

This clonotype appeared a few times. This chain uses TRBV20-1 with TRBJ1-2; D ambiguous. Germline assignment: CDR1 DFQATT and CDR2 SNEGSKA (reference sequence). This CDR3 comprises 13 residues. V was shortened by 6 bases and J by 4 bases, with 15 bases between the two germline ends. Written as DNA, the CDR3 is TGCAGTGCAAATCCGGACCGGAGCTATGGCTACACCTTC. Protein sequence: CSANPDRSYGYTF.

The table lists this clonotype with many counts. This chain connects TRBV12-3 or TRBV12-4 to TRBJ1-2; D might be TRBD1 (6 bases). Trimming stripped 1 base from V and 5 bases from J, with 17 bases between. The CDR3 has 16 residues. This CDR3 reads CASSLVGGQYEYGYTF. The CDR3 nucleotides are TGTGCCAGCAGTTTAGTAGGTGGACAGTACGAGTATGGCTACACCTTC.

This clonotype was recorded a few times. The chain uses TRBV6-1 and TRBJ1-4; tentatively, D is TRBD1 (6 bases). V lost 7 bases and J lost 4, with 16 bases in between. This CDR3 is 15 amino acids long. Germline V lookup: CDR1 MNHNS, CDR2 SASEGT. CDR3 bases: TGTGCCAGCAAGGACGTCGACAGGCTTAATGAAAAACTGTTTTTT. Its protein product is CASKDVDRLNEKLFF.

The CDR3 region is CASSLGRGTPMTEAFF. The CDR3 DNA reads as TGTGCCAGCAGTTTAGGCAGGGGGACGCCGATGACTGAAGCTTTCTTT. V and J are TRBV28 and TRBJ1-1, with 7 bases fitting TRBD1. The CDR3 has 16 residues. After removal of 2 bases from V and 5 bases from J, the junction contained 11 bases not matched to a gene. The germline V gene has CDR1 MDHEN and CDR2 SYDVKM.

This clonotype was observed a few times. The chain joins TRBV20-1 to TRBJ1-1; TRBD1 might be the D (6 bases). Between the trimmed V and J ends, which lost 5 bases and 1 base, there was a span of 11 bases. CDR1 is DFQATT, CDR2 SNEGSKA, per germline (reference sequence). The CDR3 length is 13 residues. CDR3: CSAGRDKNTEAFF. CDR3 DNA sequence: TGCAGTGCTGGCCGGGACAAGAACACTGAAGCTTTCTTT.

The chain couples TRBV5-4 to TRBJ2-7; D gene ambiguous. This CDR3 is built from 13 residues. Per germline, CDR1 SGHNT and CDR2 YYREEE (reference sequence). V was cut by 1 base and J by 7 bases, with 12 bases left in between. DNA of the CDR3: TGTGCCAGCAGCTTGTGGACCGATCGGGAGCAGTACTTC. Protein: CASSLWTDREQYF.

Turning to this clonotype: This likely reflects a read error, since a far larger clone is one base away. The chain uses TRBV7-9 and TRBJ1-1, with D possibly TRBD1 on 5 matching bases. CDR3 length equals 15 residues. The V end was cut by 1 base, the J end by 1 base, with 10 bases between. Germline CDR1 is SEHNR and CDR2 is FQNEAQ (reference sequence). CDR3: CASSLVQGKNTEAFF. The CDR3, as DNA: TGTGCCAGCAGCTTAGTCCAGGGAAAGAACACTGAAGCTTTCTTT.

This clonotype was counted between two and nine times. The genes are TRBV29-1 and TRBJ2-1, with D possibly being TRBD2 (6 bases). CDR3 length equals 14 residues. The germline gives CDR1 SQVTM, CDR2 ANQGSEA. The germline V and J ends were trimmed by 4 bases and 10 bases, with 20 bases remaining between them. The CDR3 DNA follows: TGCAGCGTTGTTGAGGACGGCACCAGCGGGGAGCAGTTCTTC. Translated, it gives CSVVEDGTSGEQFF.

In this sample, this clonotype turned up many times. This chain joins TRBV28 and TRBJ1-5, with 11 nucleotides matching TRBD1. This CDR3 region has 14 residues. V lost 4 bases and J lost 6; bases outside the gene matches: 2. Per the germline V gene, CDR1 is MDHEN and CDR2 is SYDVKM. CDR3 residues: CASSWGTGGQPQHF. Here the CDR3 DNA reads TGTGCCAGCAGTTGGGGGACAGGGGGTCAGCCCCAGCATTTT.

As for this clonotype: This may be a read error: a much more frequent sequence differs by one nucleotide. V gene TRBV7-8 combines with J gene TRBJ2-5, with 7 bases identical to TRBD1. J was trimmed by 7 bases and V by 3 bases; bases with no gene match: 11. Germline V lookup: CDR1 SGHVS, CDR2 FQNEAQ. The CDR3 is made up of 15 amino acids. In DNA form, the CDR3 reads TGTGCCAGCAGCTTTCTTACAGGGGTTAGGGGGACCCAGTACTTC. This encodes CASSFLTGVRGTQYF. The whole variable domain, filled in from reference TRBV7-8 and TRBJ2-5, reads GAGVSQSPRYKVAKRGQDVALRCDPISGHVSLFWYQQALGQGPEFLTYFQNEAQLDKSGLPSDRFFAERPEGSVSTLKIQRTQQEDSAVYLCASSFLTGVRGTQYFGPGTRLLVL.

This clonotype was counted many times. The chain has TRBV28 and TRBJ2-7, with 8 positions matching TRBD1. The V and J ends lost 2 bases and 3 bases, in that order; junction bases with no gene match: 6. This CDR3 comprises 15 residues. CDR1 is MDHEN, CDR2 SYDVKM, per germline. The CDR3 sequence is CASSLRTGFFYEQYF. The CDR3 region has the DNA TGTGCCAGCAGTTTACGGACAGGGTTCTTCTACGAGCAGTACTTC. Supplemented by reference TRBV28 and TRBJ2-7, the full variable domain reads DVKVTQSSRYLVKRTGEKVFLECVQDMDHENMFWYRQDPGLGLRLIYFSYDVKMKEKGDIPEGYSVSREKKERFSLILESASTNQTSMYLCASSLRTGFFYEQYFGPGTRLTVT.

In its sample, this clonotype was seen many times. V gene TRBV28 combines with J gene TRBJ1-2; perhaps TRBD1 as D (6 bases). CDR1 is MDHEN and CDR2 is SYDVKM in the germline V gene. With 1 base removed from V and 4 bases from J, the gap between germline ends came to 25 bases. The CDR3 is 19 residues long. In nucleotides, the CDR3 is TGTGCCAGCAGTTTATTCTTTGTTTTGAGACAGGAAAACTCCTATGGCTACACCTTC. This sequence encodes CASSLFFVLRQENSYGYTF.

This clonotype was counted many times. This chain connects TRBV12-3 or TRBV12-4 to TRBJ1-5; 9 bases agree with TRBD1. The ends lost 5 bases at V and 6 bases at J; junction bases unmatched: 8. There are 15 residues in the CDR3. The CDR3 DNA is TGTGCCAGCAGTCCACAGGGGGCAATGGGTCAGCCCCAGCATTTT. It is translated as CASSPQGAMGQPQHF.

The chain couples TRBV15 to TRBJ2-7; 11 bases match TRBD2. Germline V CDR1 and CDR2: LNHNV, YYDKDF (reference sequence). This CDR3 is built from 13 residues. The trim removed 9 bases at V and 4 bases at J, leaving 5 bases unmatched. The CDR3 reads CATGGLAAYEQYF. In nucleotides, the CDR3 is TGTGCCACGGGGGGACTAGCGGCATACGAGCAGTACTTC.

The chain combines TRBV19 with TRBJ1-2, with 8 bases that match TRBD1. Germline V CDR1 and CDR2: LNHDA, SQIVND (reference sequence). The CDR3 has 15 residues. V was pared by 5 bases and J by 3 bases, with 8 bases of the junction left unmatched. CDR3 protein: CASSSQGAQDYGYTF. CDR3 sequence (DNA): TGTGCCAGTAGTTCGCAGGGGGCGCAGGACTATGGCTACACCTTC.

This clonotype occurred once. The rearrangement joins TRBV6-2 or TRBV6-3 to TRBJ1-1; weak D call: TRBD1 (5 bases). V shed 2 bases and J shed 1 base, with 11 bases lying between them. CDR3 length: 15 amino acids. CDR1 MNHEY and CDR2 SVGEGT come from the germline V gene. This CDR3 is CASSYHGGGNTEAFF. In DNA form, the CDR3 reads TGTGCCAGCAGTTACCATGGGGGGGGGAACACTGAAGCTTTCTTT.

This clonotype showed up just a few times. V and J are TRBV6-1 and TRBJ2-7; D could derive from TRBD1 or TRBD2 (5 bases each). Trimming left V 8 bases short and J 2 bases short, with 22 bases between. The length of the CDR3 is 16 residues. Germline V gives CDR1 MNHNS, CDR2 SASEGT. CDR3 in amino acids: CASGRVGGKDTYEQYF. The CDR3 bases are TGTGCCAGCGGGCGGGTTGGGGGAAAGGACACCTACGAGCAGTACTTC.